These 19 T cell receptor beta chains came from one sample sequenced in a study of T cells of healthy individuals. TCRdb ran MiXCR on the 5' RACE reads and lists one entry per CDR3 protein. The sample has 60,000 to 75,000 distinct CDR3 sequences, roughly 17% seen once. The receptors derive from a human donor in good health.

This clonotype was observed many times. This chain links TRBV7-2 with TRBJ2-7, with D maybe TRBD1 (6 bases). The CDR3 has 13 amino acids. V shed 5 bases and J shed 5 bases, with 13 bases lying between them. CDR1 is SGHTA and CDR2 is FQGNSA in the germline V gene. CDR3 loop: CASSPQDSDEQYF. As DNA, the CDR3 is TGTGCCAGCAGCCCCCAGGACAGCGACGAGCAGTACTTC.

This clonotype was counted at least ten times. The chain carries TRBV25-1 and TRBJ2-3, with no clear D. Trimming shortened V by 1 base and J by 0 bases, and 11 bases separated the two germline ends. The V gene's germline CDR1 is MGHDK and CDR2 SYGVNS. The CDR3 is 16 amino acids. Here the CDR3 DNA reads TGTGCCAGCAGTGAATTTGGTGACGCTAGCACAGATACGCAGTATTTT. It translates to CASSEFGDASTDTQYF.

This clonotype appeared many times. The chain has TRBV10-2 and TRBJ2-5; D is possibly TRBD2 (6 bases). With 7 bases removed from V and 7 bases from J, the gap between germline ends came to 25 bases. This CDR3 has 16 residues. Looked up from germline, CDR1 is WSHSY and CDR2 is SAAADI. CDR3 amino acids: CASTEASVRKLGTQYF. The CDR3, as DNA: TGCGCCAGCACGGAGGCTAGCGTCCGAAAATTGGGGACCCAGTACTTC.

Many counts were recorded for this clonotype. The rearrangement uses TRBV4-3 and TRBJ1-5, with 10 bases fitting TRBD1. J lost 5 bases, V lost 3 bases, and 13 bases had no gene match. Germline V gene sequence: CDR1 LGHNA, CDR2 YSLEER. This CDR3 is 18 amino acids long. DNA of the CDR3: TGCGCCAGCAGCCAGATCCTCCGGGACAGGGGAGAGGATCAGCCCCAGCATTTT. This gives the protein CASSQILRDRGEDQPQHF.

This clonotype has a handful of counts. The J gene is TRBJ1-1, the V gene TRBV2; TRBD1 is a possible D gene (6 bases). The CDR3 runs to 15 residues. The V gene's germline CDR1 is SNHLY and CDR2 FYNNEI. Trimming stripped 2 bases from V and 6 bases from J, with 16 bases between. CDR3 coding DNA: TGTGCCAGCAGTGAACGGACAGAGCCAGGGTCTGAAGCTTTCTTT. This gives the protein CASSERTEPGSEAFF.

The rearrangement links TRBV20-1 to TRBJ2-4; 9 bases fit TRBD1. Trimming cost V 3 bases and J 5 bases; bases outside gene matches: 5. The CDR3 consists of 14 residues. The germline V gene has CDR1 DFQATT and CDR2 SNEGSKA (reference sequence). The CDR3 sequence is CSASWDRVQNIQYF. In DNA form, the CDR3 reads TGCAGTGCTAGCTGGGACAGGGTCCAAAACATTCAGTACTTC.

This clonotype was counted many times. The gene calls are TRBV7-2 and TRBJ2-3, with 9 bases matching TRBD2. The CDR3 has 17 residues. Unmatched junction bases numbered 9, after V lost 5 bases and J lost 0 bases. CDR1 is SGHTA and CDR2 is FQGNSA in the germline V gene. CDR3 amino acids: CASSQQLAGASTDTQYF. Written as DNA, the CDR3 is TGTGCCAGCAGCCAACAACTAGCGGGTGCTAGCACAGATACGCAGTATTTT.

This chain connects TRBV20-1 to TRBJ2-1; 12 nucleotides align to TRBD2. The CDR3 spans 17 residues. The germline V gene encodes CDR1 DFQATT and CDR2 SNEGSKA (reference sequence). The J segment lost 8 bases and the V segment lost 5 bases, leaving 16 bases of the junction unmatched. CDR3 DNA sequence: TGCAGTGCTCCGCGGGCTAGCGGGGGGGTACGGCCGGATGAGCAGTTCTTC. Translated: CSAPRASGGVRPDEQFF.

V and J are TRBV6-5 and TRBJ1-2; 10 bases are a match to TRBD1. Trimming at V came to 6 bases and at J to 5 bases, leaving 12 bases not matched to a gene. Germline CDR1 and CDR2: MNHEY and SVGAGI. The CDR3 extends over 16 amino acids. CDR3 bases: TGTGCCAGCAGGTCCGGGACAGGGGACTTAGTGTATGGCTACACCTTC. It specifies CASRSGTGDLVYGYTF.

This clonotype occurred a few times. The gene calls are TRBV6-5 and TRBJ1-2; 8 bases match TRBD1. The trim removed 6 bases at V and 8 bases at J, leaving 14 bases unmatched. The CDR3 sequence is 15 residues long. The germline V gene has CDR1 MNHEY and CDR2 SVGAGI. In DNA form, the CDR3 reads TGTGCCAGCAGACCTGACAGGGGAACGGTATACGGCTACACCTTC. Its protein is CASRPDRGTVYGYTF.

At least ten counts were recorded for this clonotype. The rearrangement links TRBV6-5 to TRBJ2-7; 8 nucleotides match TRBD2. V trimming: 4 bases; J trimming: 4 bases; junction bases outside the gene matches: 6. From germline, CDR1 is MNHEY and CDR2 SVGAGI. This CDR3 is 14 amino acids long. The CDR3 region is CASSFSSGSYEQYF. The CDR3, as DNA: TGTGCCAGCAGTTTTTCTAGCGGGTCTTACGAGCAGTACTTC.

This clonotype was observed a few times. This sequence joins TRBV6-6 and TRBJ2-7; 7 bases are shared with TRBD1. CDR1 is MNHNY, CDR2 SVGAGI, per germline (reference sequence). With V trimmed by 5 bases and J by 2 bases, 0 bases remained unmatched. CDR3 length equals 12 residues. The CDR3 sequence is CASSGTAYEQYF. In DNA, the CDR3 is TGTGCCAGCAGTGGGACAGCCTACGAGCAGTACTTC.

A few counts support this clonotype. The chain carries TRBV20-1 and TRBJ2-1, with 8 bases identical to TRBD2. V gave up 5 bases and J gave up 5 bases; unmatched junction bases: 8. Germline V CDR1 and CDR2: DFQATT, SNEGSKA (reference sequence). The CDR3 loop spans 14 amino acids. The CDR3 bases are TGCAGTGCTCTAAGCGGGAGTGCAGACAATGAGCAGTTCTTC. This gives the protein CSALSGSADNEQFF.

This clonotype was picked up a small number of times. V gene TRBV3-1 combines with J gene TRBJ2-7, with TRBD1 matching over 9 bases. The length of the CDR3 is 15 residues. The junction had 6 bases not matched to a gene; V was cut back by 4 bases and J by 2 bases. Germline values: CDR1 LGHDT, CDR2 YNNKEL (reference sequence). CDR3 nucleotide sequence: TGTGCCAGCAGCCCGGGGACAGGGCTTCCCTACGAGCAGTACTTC. Its translation is CASSPGTGLPYEQYF.

This clonotype was counted between two and nine times. This rearrangement joins TRBV5-1 to TRBJ2-7; maybe TRBD2 (6 bases). Germline lookup yields CDR1 SGHRS and CDR2 YFSETQ. V lost 4 bases and J 2 bases, leaving 10 bases between the germline ends. This CDR3 contains 13 residues. CDR3 nucleotides: TGCGCCAGCAGCGAGGGACTCGCCTACGAGCAGTACTTC. Residues: CASSEGLAYEQYF.

In its sample, this clonotype was seen many times. The chain joins TRBV6-6 to TRBJ2-2, with 9 bases aligning to TRBD1. Germline CDR1 and CDR2: MNHNY and SVGAGI (reference sequence). This CDR3 is 15 amino acids long. The V gene end was trimmed by 7 bases and the J gene end by 7 bases; junction bases not matched to a gene: 10. The chain's CDR3 is CASTADRGGYGELFF. The CDR3, as DNA: TGTGCCAGCACCGCGGACAGGGGAGGATACGGGGAGCTGTTTTTT.

This clonotype was seen many times. The V and J genes are TRBV25-1 and TRBJ1-3, with unresolved D. Germline-derived CDR1 and CDR2 are MGHDK and SYGVNS. The V end was cut by 0 bases, the J end by 0 bases, with 9 bases between. The CDR3 covers 16 residues. The CDR3 sequence: CASSEYRLGSGNTIYF. CDR3 coding DNA: TGTGCCAGCAGTGAATATAGGCTGGGCTCTGGAAACACCATATATTTT.

This clonotype came up many times. V and J are TRBV18 and TRBJ2-7; a possible D gene is TRBD2 (6 bases). The V end lost 6 bases, the J end lost 2 bases, and 11 bases lay between the germline ends. This CDR3 has 13 residues. Germline V gene data show CDR1 as KGHSH and CDR2 as LQKENI. CDR3 DNA sequence: TGTGCCAGCTCCGGGGGAAGTCCCTACGAGCAGTACTTC. This encodes CASSGGSPYEQYF.

As to this clonotype: One junction end does not reproduce the germline sequence, and a read error may be involved. The V gene is TRBV6-4, the J gene TRBJ2-1; tentative D call: TRBD2 (6 bases). Germline V gene lookup returns CDR1 MRHNA and CDR2 SNTAGT. CDR3 length: 15 amino acids. For the CDR3, the DNA is TGTGCCAGCAGTGATACGGGACTCTCCTACGATGAGCAGTTCTTC. Its translation: CASSDTGLSYDEQFF.